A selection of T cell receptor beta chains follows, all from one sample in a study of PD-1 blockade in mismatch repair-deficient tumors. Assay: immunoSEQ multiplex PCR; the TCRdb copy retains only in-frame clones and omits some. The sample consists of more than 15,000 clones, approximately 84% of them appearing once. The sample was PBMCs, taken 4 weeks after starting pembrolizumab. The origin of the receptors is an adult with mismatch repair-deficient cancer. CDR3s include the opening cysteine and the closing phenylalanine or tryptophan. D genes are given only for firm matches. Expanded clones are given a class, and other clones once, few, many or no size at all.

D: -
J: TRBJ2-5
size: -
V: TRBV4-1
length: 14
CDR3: CASSLGLPPRTQYF
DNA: TGCGCCAGCAGCTTGGGACTGCCTCCACGGACCCAGTACTTC

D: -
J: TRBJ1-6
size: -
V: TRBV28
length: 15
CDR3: CASRTGVKYNSPLHF
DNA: TGTGCCAGCAGGACAGGCGTTAAGTATAATTCACCCCTCCACTTT

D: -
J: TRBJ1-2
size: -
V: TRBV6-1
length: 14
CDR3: CASSESSETYGYTF
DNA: TGTGCCAGCAGTGAAAGCTCGGAGACTTATGGCTACACCTTC

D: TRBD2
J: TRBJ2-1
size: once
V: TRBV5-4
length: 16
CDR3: CASTPGSGRSSHEQFF
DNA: TGTGCCAGCACCCCGGGGAGCGGGAGGTCATCCCATGAGCAGTTCTTC

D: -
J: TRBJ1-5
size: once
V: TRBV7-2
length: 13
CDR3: CASALGGGQPQHF
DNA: TGTGCCAGCGCCCTAGGGGGGGGTCAGCCCCAGCATTTT

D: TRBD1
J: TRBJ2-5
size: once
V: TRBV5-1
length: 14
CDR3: CASSSGTGQETQYF
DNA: TGCGCCAGCAGCTCCGGGACAGGTCAAGAGACCCAGTACTTC

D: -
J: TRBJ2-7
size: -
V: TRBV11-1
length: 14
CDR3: CASSPGIARYEQYF
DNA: TGTGCCAGCAGCCCCGGGATAGCTCGCTACGAGCAGTACTTC

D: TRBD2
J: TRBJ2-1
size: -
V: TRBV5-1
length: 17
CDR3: CASSLAPGLAGGNEQFF
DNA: TGCGCCAGCAGCTTGGCCCCAGGACTAGCGGGAGGTAATGAGCAGTTCTTC

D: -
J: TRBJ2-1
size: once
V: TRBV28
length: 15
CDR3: CASSLWDTYYNEQFF
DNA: TGTGCCAGCAGTTTATGGGACACCTACTACAATGAGCAGTTCTTC

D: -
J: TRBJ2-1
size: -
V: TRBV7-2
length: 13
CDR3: CASSFWGSGSRFF
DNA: -

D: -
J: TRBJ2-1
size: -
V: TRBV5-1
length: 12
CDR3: CASSLVQNEQFF
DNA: TGCGCCAGCAGCTTGGTCCAGAATGAGCAGTTCTTC

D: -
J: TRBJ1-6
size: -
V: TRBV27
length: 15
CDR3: CASSPFRADNSPLHF
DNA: TGTGCCAGCAGCCCATTCAGGGCCGATAATTCACCCCTCCACTTT

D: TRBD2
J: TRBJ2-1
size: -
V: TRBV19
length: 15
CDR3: CASSIQRGAYNEQFF
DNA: TGTGCCAGTAGTATCCAGCGGGGTGCCTACAATGAGCAGTTCTTC

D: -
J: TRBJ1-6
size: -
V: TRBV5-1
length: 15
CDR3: CASSPGQNYNSPLHF
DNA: TGCGCCAGCAGCCCCGGACAGAACTATAATTCACCCCTCCACTTT

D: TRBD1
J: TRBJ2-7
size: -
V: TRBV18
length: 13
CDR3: CASSWTGPYEQYF
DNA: TGTGCCAGCTCGTGGACAGGGCCCTACGAGCAGTACTTC

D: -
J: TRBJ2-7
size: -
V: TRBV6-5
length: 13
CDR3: CASSYSASSGQYF
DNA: TGTGCCAGCAGTTACTCCGCTAGTTCGGGGCAGTACTTC

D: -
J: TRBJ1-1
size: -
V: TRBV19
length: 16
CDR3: CVSFPRWGDGDTEAFF
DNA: TGTGTCAGCTTTCCTAGGTGGGGGGACGGGGACACTGAAGCTTTCTTT

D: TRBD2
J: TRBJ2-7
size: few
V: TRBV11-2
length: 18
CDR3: CASSLVIRLAGGGNEQYF
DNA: TGTGCCAGCAGCTTAGTAATTCGGCTAGCGGGAGGCGGAAACGAGCAGTACTTC

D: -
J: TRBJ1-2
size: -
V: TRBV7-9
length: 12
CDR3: CASSFDTSGYTF
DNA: TGTGCCAGCAGCTTTGATACAAGTGGCTACACCTTC

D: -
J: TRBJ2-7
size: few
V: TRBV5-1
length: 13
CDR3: CASSLAYGYEQYF
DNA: TGCGCCAGCAGCTTGGCCTATGGTTACGAGCAGTACTTC

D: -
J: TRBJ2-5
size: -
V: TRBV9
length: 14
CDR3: CASSVGQGEETQYF
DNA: TGTGCCAGCAGCGTAGGACAAGGGGAAGAGACCCAGTACTTC

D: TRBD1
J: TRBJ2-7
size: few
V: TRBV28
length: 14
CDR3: CASRTGGQIYEQYF
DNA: TGTGCCAGCAGGACAGGGGGCCAAATTTACGAGCAGTACTTC

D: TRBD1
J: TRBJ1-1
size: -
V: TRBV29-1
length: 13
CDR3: CSVDRGVGTEAFF
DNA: TGCAGCGTTGACAGGGGGGTTGGGACTGAAGCTTTCTTT

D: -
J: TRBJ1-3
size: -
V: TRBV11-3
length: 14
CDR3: CASSDPGRGNTIYF
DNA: TGTGCCAGCAGCGATCCAGGGCGGGGAAACACCATATATTTT

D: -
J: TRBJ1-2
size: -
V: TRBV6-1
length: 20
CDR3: CASSENFPPRGGGAVYGYTF
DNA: TGTGCCAGCAGTGAAAATTTCCCGCCCCGGGGAGGCGGTGCGGTCTATGGCTACACCTTC

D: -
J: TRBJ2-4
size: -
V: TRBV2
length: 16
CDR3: CASTEGGEGAKNIQYF
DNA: TGTGCCAGCACCGAGGGGGGGGAGGGGGCCAAAAACATTCAGTACTTC

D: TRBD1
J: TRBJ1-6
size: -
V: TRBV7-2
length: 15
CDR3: CASSNNRGGISPLHF
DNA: TGTGCCAGCAGTAATAACAGGGGGGGAATTTCACCCCTCCACTTT

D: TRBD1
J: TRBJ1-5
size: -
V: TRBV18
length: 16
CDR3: CASSPKDRGPSQPQHF
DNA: TGTGCCAGCTCACCAAAGGACAGGGGGCCGAGTCAGCCCCAGCATTTT

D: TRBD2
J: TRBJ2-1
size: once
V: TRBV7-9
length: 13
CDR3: CASSFGTNNEQFF
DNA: TGTGCCAGCAGCTTTGGGACTAACAATGAGCAGTTCTTC

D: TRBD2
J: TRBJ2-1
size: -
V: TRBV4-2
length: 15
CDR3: CASSQGTSGYNEQFF
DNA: TGTGCCAGCAGCCAGGGGACTAGCGGGTACAATGAGCAGTTCTTC

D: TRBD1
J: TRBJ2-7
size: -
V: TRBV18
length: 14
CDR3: CASSPPGQSYEQYF
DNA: TGTGCCAGCTCACCACCGGGACAGAGCTACGAGCAGTACTTC

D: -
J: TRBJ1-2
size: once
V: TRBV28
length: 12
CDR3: CASSLKGFGYTF
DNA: TGTGCCAGCAGTTTAAAGGGGTTCGGCTACACCTTC

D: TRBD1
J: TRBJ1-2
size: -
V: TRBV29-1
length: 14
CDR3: CSVAPSTGDLSYTF
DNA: TGCAGCGTTGCCCCCTCGACAGGGGATCTAAGCTACACCTTC

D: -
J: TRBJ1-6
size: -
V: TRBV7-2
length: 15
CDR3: CASSPSPPPGSPLHF
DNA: TGTGCCAGCAGCCCCTCACCTCCTCCGGGTTCACCCCTCCACTTT

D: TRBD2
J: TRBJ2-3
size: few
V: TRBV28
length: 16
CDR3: CASSFSVAGVGDTQYF
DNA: TGTGCCAGCAGTTTCTCGGTAGCGGGAGTAGGTGATACGCAGTATTTT

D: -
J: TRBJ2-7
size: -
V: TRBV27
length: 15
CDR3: CASGLRGDSSYEQYF
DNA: TGTGCCAGCGGCCTCCGGGGAGATAGCTCCTACGAGCAGTACTTC

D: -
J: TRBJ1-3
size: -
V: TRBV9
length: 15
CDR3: CASSVYQNSGNTIYF
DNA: TGTGCCAGCAGCGTTTATCAGAACTCTGGAAACACCATATATTTT

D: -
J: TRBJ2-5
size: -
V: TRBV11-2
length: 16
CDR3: CASSLGAGRIVETQYF
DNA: TGTGCCAGCAGCTTAGGGGCAGGGCGAATAGTGGAGACCCAGTACTTC

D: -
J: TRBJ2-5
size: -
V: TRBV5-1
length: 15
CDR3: CASSWDLTRSETQYF
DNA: TGCGCCAGCAGCTGGGACTTGACGCGGTCAGAGACCCAGTACTTC

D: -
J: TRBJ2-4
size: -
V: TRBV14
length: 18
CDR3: CASSQDLGQGGSKNIQYF
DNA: TGTGCCAGCAGCCAAGATCTTGGGCAGGGCGGTTCCAAAAACATTCAGTACTTC

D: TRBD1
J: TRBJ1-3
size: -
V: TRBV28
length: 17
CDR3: CASSTLDRPSSGNTIYF
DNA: TGTGCCAGCAGTACTCTGGACAGGCCGAGCTCTGGAAACACCATATATTTT

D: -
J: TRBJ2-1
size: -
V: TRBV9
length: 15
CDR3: CASSVDGSLYNEQFF
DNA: TGTGCCAGCAGCGTAGACGGGAGCCTCTACAATGAGCAGTTCTTC

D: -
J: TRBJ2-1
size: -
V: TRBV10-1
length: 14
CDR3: CASRGSRRRSEQFF
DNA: TGCGCCTCCCGTGGTTCTCGCCGAAGGAGTGAGCAGTTCTTC

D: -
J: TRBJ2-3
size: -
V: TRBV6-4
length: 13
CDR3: CASSEAGTDTQYF
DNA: TGTGCCAGCAGTGAAGCGGGCACAGATACGCAGTATTTT

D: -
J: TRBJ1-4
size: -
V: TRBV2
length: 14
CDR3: CASTRGGSQEKLFF
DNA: TGTGCCAGCACCCGGGGAGGTAGCCAGGAAAAACTGTTTTTT

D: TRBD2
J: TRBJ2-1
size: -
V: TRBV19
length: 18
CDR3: CASTGREGHRRNKNEQFF
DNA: TGTGCCAGTACCGGGCGGGAGGGCCATAGAAGGAACAAAAATGAGCAGTTCTTC

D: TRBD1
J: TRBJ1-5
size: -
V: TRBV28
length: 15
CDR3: CASTSRGESNQPQHF
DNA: TGTGCCAGTACCTCCAGGGGGGAAAGCAATCAGCCCCAGCATTTT

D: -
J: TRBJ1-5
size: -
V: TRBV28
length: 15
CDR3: CASTTPGSRNQPQHF
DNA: TGTGCCAGCACTACGCCCGGGTCTCGCAATCAGCCCCAGCATTTT

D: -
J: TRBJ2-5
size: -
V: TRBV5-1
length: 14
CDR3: CASTTTRGTETQYF
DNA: TGCGCCAGCACCACCACCCGGGGTACGGAGACCCAGTACTTC

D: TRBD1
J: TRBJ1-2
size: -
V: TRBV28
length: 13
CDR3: CASSFGTVYGYTF
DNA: TGTGCCAGCAGTTTCGGGACAGTCTATGGCTACACCTTC

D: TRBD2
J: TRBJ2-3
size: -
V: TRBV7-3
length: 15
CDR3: CASSWGGPKADTQYF
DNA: TGTGCCAGCAGCTGGGGGGGTCCGAAGGCAGATACGCAGTATTTT